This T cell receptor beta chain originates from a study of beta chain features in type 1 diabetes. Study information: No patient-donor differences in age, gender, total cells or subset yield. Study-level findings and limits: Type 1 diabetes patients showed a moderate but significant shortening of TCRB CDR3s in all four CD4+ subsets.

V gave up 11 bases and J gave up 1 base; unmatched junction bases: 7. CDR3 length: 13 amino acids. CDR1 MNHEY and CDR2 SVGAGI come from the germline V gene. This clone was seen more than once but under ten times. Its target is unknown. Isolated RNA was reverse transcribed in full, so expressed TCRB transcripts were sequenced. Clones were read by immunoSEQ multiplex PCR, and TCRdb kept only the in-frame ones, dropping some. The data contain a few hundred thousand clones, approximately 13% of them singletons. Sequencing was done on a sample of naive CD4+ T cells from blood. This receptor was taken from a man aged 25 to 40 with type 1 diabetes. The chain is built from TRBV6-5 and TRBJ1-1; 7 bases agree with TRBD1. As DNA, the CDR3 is TGTGCCGTCCACAGGGGACAGAACACTGAAGCTTTCTTT. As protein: CAVHRGQNTEAFF.